The clone carrying this TCR beta chain occurred many times. The antigen is unknown. The sample belongs to a study of Graves' ophthalmopathy and Graves' hyperthyroidism. Study findings and constraints: In blood appeared most of the expanded thyroid clonotypes whose frequency exceeded 0.001.

This CDR3 is built from 13 residues. Germline CDR1 DFQATT, CDR2 SNEGSKA (reference sequence). The V segment lost 1 base and the J segment 7 bases; nucleotides outside the gene matches: 3. Additional autoimmune diseases, uncontrolled infections, pregnancy or lactation disqualified patients. Symptoms, serum thyroxine and TRAb, thyroid ultrasound, and orbital computed tomography formed the diagnostic basis. The source of the PBMCs was over 8.5 ml of fresh peripheral blood. Investigators amplified TCR beta CDR3 regions from RNA transcripts. HTBI primers were used in a first-round RT-PCR, which preceded a second-round multiplex PCR. Using its own MiXCR run on the multiplex PCR reads, TCRdb lists one record per CDR3 protein. Among about 420,000 distinct CDR3 sequences listed, roughly 20% were seen once.

J is TRBJ1-2 and V is TRBV20-1, with 10 bases identical to TRBD1. The origin of this receptor is a woman aged 18-35 years with stable Graves' hyperthyroidism. The source material was peripheral blood. The CDR3 protein is CSARGQGATGYTF. CDR3 DNA sequence: TGCAGTGCTAGAGGACAGGGGGCAACTGGCTACACCTTC.